This TCR beta chain came from a study of read filtering for tumor transcriptome and immune sequencing. About the research overall: Revised staging placed roughly eight patients in R-ISS I, about 17 in II, 6 or 7 in III. Findings and caveats of the study: Single-read clonotypes: about 83% of IR-seq clonotypes (around 3.5% of reads), 74.6% of RNA-seq clonotypes (44.6% of reads). The CD138-negative fraction was mixed bone marrow immune cells, not pure T cells.

This library used 300 to 450 ng RNA and molecular barcoded adaptors spanning alpha/delta and beta/gamma chains. TCRdb re-called the reads with MiXCR, one entry per CDR3 protein. The table lists 75,000 to 95,000 distinct CDR3 sequences, 20% to 25% of them singletons. This CDR3 is 13 amino acids long. CDR1 is SGHRS, CDR2 YFSETQ, per germline. V was shortened by 4 bases and J by 6 bases, with 11 bases between the two germline ends. Every patient had bone marrow sampled while the disease was active. With regard to this clonotype: Its antigen is unknown. A single base separates this from a much larger clone, so it may be a read error.

The sequencing sample was made of a population of CD138-negative cells sorted from bone marrow. The source is a donor over 35 with multiple myeloma. The gene calls are TRBV5-1 and TRBJ1-5; D unresolved. The CDR3 bases are TGCGCCAGCAGCACCGGGATGAGTCAGCCCCAGCATTTT. Translating gives CASSTGMSQPQHF.